These 9 T cell receptor beta chains were all obtained from the same sample, sequenced in a study of T cell responses to AZD1222 COVID-19 vaccine. Only in-frame clones appear in the TCRdb table, and some are missing; sequencing was by immunoSEQ multiplex PCR. Among 150,000 or so clones listed, about 90% were seen once. The sample was peripheral blood, taken 28 days after the second AZD1222 dose. These receptors were collected from an adult who received the AZD1222 COVID-19 vaccine.

The J gene is TRBJ1-6, the V gene TRBV5-1; TRBD1 aligns across 11 bases. V shed 0 bases, J shed 7 bases, and the junction held 3 bases outside the gene matches. The CDR3 spans 16 residues. The germline V gene encodes CDR1 SGHRS and CDR2 YFSETQ. DNA for the CDR3: TGCGCCAGCAGCTTGGACGGGACAGGGGGAAATTCACCCCTCCACTTT. It specifies CASSLDGTGGNSPLHF.

The chain is built from TRBV24-1 and TRBJ2-1; D not resolved. Germline V CDR1 and CDR2: KGHDR, SFDVKD. This CDR3 has 13 amino acids. The V gene lost 7 bases and the J gene lost 8 bases, with 14 bases spanning the gap. CDR3 nucleotide sequence: TGTGCCACCAGCCTCAAACATAGCCATGAGCAGTTCTTC. This gives the protein CATSLKHSHEQFF.

This rearrangement joins TRBV30 to TRBJ2-5; 11 bases are shared with TRBD2. Germline lookup yields CDR1 GTSNPN and CDR2 SVGIG (reference sequence). This CDR3 is 15 amino acids long. Trimming cost V 3 bases and J 5 bases; bases outside gene matches: 8. The CDR3 region is CAWRPGTSGRETQYF. As DNA, the CDR3 is TGTGCCTGGAGACCTGGGACTAGCGGAAGGGAGACCCAGTACTTC.

As for this clone: Other DNA sequences in the same sample also yield this CDR3. The rearrangement joins TRBV19 to TRBJ1-3; D gene ambiguous. The V and J ends lost 5 bases and 1 base respectively, with 6 bases between them. Germline CDR1 and CDR2: LNHDA and SQIVND (reference sequence). The CDR3 consists of 13 residues. The CDR3 DNA follows: TGTGCCAGTAGTCTAGTTTCTGGAAACACCATATATTTT. It encodes CASSLVSGNTIYF.

The rearrangement joins TRBV2 to TRBJ1-4; 7 bases map to TRBD1. With 5 bases clipped from V and 7 bases from J, the junction kept 16 bases outside the gene matches. Germline CDR1 and CDR2: SNHLY and FYNNEI. The CDR3 loop spans 17 amino acids. CDR3 DNA sequence: TGTGCCAGCAGTCGTGGCAGGGGGATACTATCGGCTGAAAAACTGTTTTTT. Protein product: CASSRGRGILSAEKLFF.

The gene calls are TRBV10-3 and TRBJ2-6; D might be TRBD1 or TRBD2, each matching 6 bases. The CDR3 is made up of 22 amino acids. Trimming left V 0 bases short and J 0 bases short, with 24 bases between. The germline CDR1 and CDR2 sequences are ENHRY and SYGVKD. CDR3 sequence: CAISESPGATGWGRSGANVLTF. Here the CDR3 DNA reads TGTGCCATCAGTGAGTCTCCGGGGGCGACAGGTTGGGGTCGCTCTGGGGCCAACGTCCTGACTTTC.

By its share, this clone is medium-sized (0.01 to 0.1%). The V call is TRBV7-2, the J call TRBJ2-3, with 9 positions matching TRBD1. J lost 2 bases, V lost 5 bases, and 8 bases had no gene match. Per the germline V gene, CDR1 is SGHTA and CDR2 is FQGNSA. This CDR3 comprises 16 residues. DNA for the CDR3: TGTGCCAGCAGCGCAAGACAGGGGGGGATCACAGATACGCAGTATTTT. Amino acid sequence: CASSARQGGITDTQYF.

The rearrangement links TRBV7-4 to TRBJ1-2; D perhaps matches TRBD1 (6 bases). V lost 0 bases and J 0 bases, leaving 17 bases between the germline ends. The germline CDR1 and CDR2 sequences are SGHVT and SQSDAQ. The length of the CDR3 is 18 residues. The CDR3 is CASSLADTDSRANYGYTF. Here the CDR3 DNA reads TGTGCCAGCAGCTTAGCGGATACGGACAGCCGAGCTAACTATGGCTACACCTTC.

CDR3 bases: TGTGCCAGCAGCAGCCCCGGGCCCTACGAGCAGTACTTC. This encodes CASSSPGPYEQYF. The chain carries TRBV5-5 and TRBJ2-7; D is unclear. The CDR3 is made up of 13 amino acids. V was trimmed by 4 bases and J by 2 bases, leaving 10 bases between them. CDR1 and CDR2 from the germline V gene are SGHKS and YYEKEE (reference sequence).